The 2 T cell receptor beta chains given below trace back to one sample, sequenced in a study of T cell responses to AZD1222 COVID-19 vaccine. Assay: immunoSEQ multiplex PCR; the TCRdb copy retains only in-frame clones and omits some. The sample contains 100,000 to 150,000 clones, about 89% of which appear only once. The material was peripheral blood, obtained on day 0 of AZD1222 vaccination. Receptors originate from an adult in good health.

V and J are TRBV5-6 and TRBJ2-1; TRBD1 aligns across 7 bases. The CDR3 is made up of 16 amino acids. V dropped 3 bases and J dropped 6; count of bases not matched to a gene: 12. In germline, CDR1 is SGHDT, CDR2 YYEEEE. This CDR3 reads CASSYTGARTTNEQFF. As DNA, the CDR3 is TGTGCCAGCAGCTACACAGGGGCGAGGACCACCAATGAGCAGTTCTTC.

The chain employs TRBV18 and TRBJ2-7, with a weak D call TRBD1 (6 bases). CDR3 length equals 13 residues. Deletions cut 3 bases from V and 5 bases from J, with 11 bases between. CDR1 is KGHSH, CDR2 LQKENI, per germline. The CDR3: CASSPIRQDEQYF. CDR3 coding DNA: TGTGCCAGCTCACCTATCCGACAGGACGAGCAGTACTTC. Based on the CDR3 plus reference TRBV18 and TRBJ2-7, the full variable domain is NAGVMQNPRHLVRRRGQEARLRCSPMKGHSHVYWYRQLPEEGLKFMVYLQKENIIDESGMPKERFSAEFPKEGPSILRIQQVVRGDSAAYFCASSPIRQDEQYFGPGTRLTVT.